This TCR beta chain comes out of a study of blood T cells in healthy people across ages. The use of a sample-barcoded 5' primer and a J-beta primer mix characterized a second PCR of roughly 6 to 11 cycles. TCRdb re-derived calls from the 5' RACE reads in MiXCR, one entry per CDR3 protein. The data hold some 1.5 million distinct CDR3 sequences, with 28% observed a single time. The clonotype was recovered from a woman aged 25 to 39 in good health. Sequencing was performed on blood.

The CDR3, as DNA: TGCAGTGCTAGAGTGCCAGGGACTGGAAACACCATATATTTT. This translates into CSARVPGTGNTIYF. J is TRBJ1-3 and V is TRBV20-1; tentative D call: TRBD1 (5 bases). Trimming stripped 1 base from V and 2 bases from J, with 9 bases between. CDR1 and CDR2 (germline): DFQATT, SNEGSKA (reference sequence). This CDR3 contains 14 residues.